This T cell receptor (beta chain) came from a study of naive and memory T cell subsets. Points from the study as a whole: Especially in CD8 cells, naive repertoires contained a few larger clonotypes, possibly CD45RA-re-expressing memory cells.

Two oligonucleotides, mixed equimolar, formed the beta constant-region primer covering TRBC1 and TRBC2. Nested alpha and beta constant-region primers with the SP2 primer drove four PCR rounds on ligated cDNA. One entry per CDR3 protein, called by TCRdb with MiXCR from the UMI-ligation and nested PCR reads. Of around 160,000 distinct CDR3 sequences in the sample, about 23% were seen once. This clonotype was observed a few times. What it binds is not known. CDR1 and CDR2 from the germline V gene are LGHDT and YNNKEL (reference sequence). V was shortened by 3 bases and J by 8 bases, with 9 bases between the two germline ends. This CDR3 region has 12 residues.

This clonotype originated in a human donor in good health. This chain joins TRBV3-1 and TRBJ2-3, with D hard to call. The specimen was naive CD4+ T cells from blood. CDR3 coding DNA: TGTGCCAGCAGCCACCCCTTGGGTACGCAGTATTTT. Protein: CASSHPLGTQYF.